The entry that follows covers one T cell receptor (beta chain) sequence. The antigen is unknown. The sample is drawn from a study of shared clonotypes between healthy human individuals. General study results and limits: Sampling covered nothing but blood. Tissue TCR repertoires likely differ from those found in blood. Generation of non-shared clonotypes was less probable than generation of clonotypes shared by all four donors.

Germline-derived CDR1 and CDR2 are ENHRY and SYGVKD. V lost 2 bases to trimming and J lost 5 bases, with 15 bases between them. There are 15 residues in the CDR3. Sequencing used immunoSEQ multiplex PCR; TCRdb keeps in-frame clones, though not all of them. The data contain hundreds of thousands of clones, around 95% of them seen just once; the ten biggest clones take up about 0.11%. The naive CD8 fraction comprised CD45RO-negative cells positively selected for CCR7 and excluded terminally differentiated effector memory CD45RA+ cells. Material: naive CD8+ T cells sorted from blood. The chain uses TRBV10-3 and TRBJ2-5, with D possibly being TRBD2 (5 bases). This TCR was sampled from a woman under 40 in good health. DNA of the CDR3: TGTGCCATCAGTGAGACCACAACTAGAGGGGAGACCCAGTACTTC. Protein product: CAISETTTRGETQYF.